These 14 T cell receptor beta chains were sequenced from one sample in a study of radiotherapy plus CTLA-4 blockade in lung cancer. Using immunoSEQ multiplex PCR, the repertoire was profiled, and TCRdb retains in-frame clones only, with some absent. Among some 120,000 clones listed, roughly 86% were seen once. The sample here was peripheral blood, taken from a patient treated with radiotherapy plus ipilimumab. All receptors derive from a human donor with non-small cell lung cancer that progressed on radiotherapy plus ipilimumab. Some clones in this sample may be carry-over from other donors' samples.

The chain recombines TRBV4-3 with TRBJ1-2; 8 bases fit TRBD1. This CDR3 spans 14 amino acids. The germline gives CDR1 LGHNA, CDR2 YSLEER. J lost 7 bases, V lost 1 base, and 5 bases had no gene match. CDR3 loop: CASSQVQGAGGYTF. CDR3 coding DNA: TGCGCCAGCAGCCAAGTTCAGGGGGCGGGTGGCTACACCTTC.

V and J are TRBV6-5 and TRBJ1-4; unclear D gene. Trimming cost V 10 bases and J 8 bases, with 11 bases left between them. Germline V lookup: CDR1 MNHEY, CDR2 SVGAGI. The CDR3 sequence is 11 residues long. CDR3 nucleotides: TGTGCCACCCGGGGAGGGGAAAAACTGTTTTTT. Amino acid sequence: CATRGGEKLFF.

Written as DNA, the CDR3 is TGTGCTAGTGGTTTGTTTAGGGCAGGGGGCCTACAAGAGACCCAGTACTTC. This sequence encodes CASGLFRAGGLQETQYF. The rearrangement uses TRBV12-5 and TRBJ2-5; 8 positions agree with TRBD1. The V gene end was trimmed by 2 bases and the J gene end by 2 bases; junction bases not matched to a gene: 10. Germline assignment: CDR1 LGHNT and CDR2 FRNRAP. The CDR3 is 17 residues long.

The chain links TRBV5-1 to TRBJ2-1, with D perhaps assigned TRBD1 or TRBD2 (5 bases each). Germline-derived CDR1 and CDR2 are SGHRS and YFSETQ. Trimming took 6 bases from V and 0 from J, leaving 10 bases between them. The CDR3 totals 14 residues. The CDR3 is CASNWGSSYNEQFF. Here the CDR3 DNA reads TGCGCCAGCAACTGGGGGAGCTCCTACAATGAGCAGTTCTTC.

V gene TRBV7-3 combines with J gene TRBJ1-1; 8 bases are shared with TRBD1. Germline assignment: CDR1 SGHTA and CDR2 FQGTGA. The CDR3 totals 15 residues. J gave up 1 base and V 4 bases, and 5 bases lay outside the gene matches. For the CDR3, the DNA is TGTGCCAGCAGCTCGACCGGGACAGGGAACACTGAAGCTTTCTTT. It encodes CASSSTGTGNTEAFF.

V gene TRBV5-8 combines with J gene TRBJ1-2; D unresolved. The V end lost 1 base, the J end lost 6 bases, and 16 bases lay between the germline ends. The germline CDR1 and CDR2 sequences are SGHTS and YDEGEE. This CDR3 has 15 residues. The CDR3 DNA sequence: TGTGCCAGCAGCTTGACTGGCATCCGGCTTAATGGCTACACCTTC. Translated: CASSLTGIRLNGYTF.

V usage is TRBV21-1 and J usage is TRBJ1-2; TRBD1, the D gene given by the table, was not confirmed from the DNA. TRBV21-1 is flagged as a pseudogene. The CDR3 runs 15 residues. The CDR3 DNA follows: TGTGCCAGCAGCAGGCAACAGGGGGCGAACCATATGAACACCTTC. This gives the protein CASSRQQGANHMNTF.

The V and J genes are TRBV6-1 and TRBJ1-2; D is unclear. The CDR3 totals 15 residues. Germline-derived CDR1 and CDR2 are MNHNS and SASEGT. V was clipped by 5 bases and J by 4 bases, with 17 bases between them. CDR3 DNA: TGTGCCAGCAGTATGGGCTTCCCCAGCTCCTATGGCTACACCTTC. Translation: CASSMGFPSSYGYTF.

The CDR3 sequence: CATSRDGQGDQPQHF. CDR3 sequence (DNA): TGTGCCACCAGCAGAGACGGTCAGGGAGATCAGCCCCAGCATTTT. The chain links TRBV15 to TRBJ1-5, with a weak D call TRBD1 (5 bases). This CDR3 has 15 amino acids. Trimming stripped 0 bases from V and 5 bases from J, with 11 bases between. Germline V gene data show CDR1 as LNHNV and CDR2 as YYDKDF (reference sequence).

This clone was recorded a few times. This sequence joins TRBV2 and TRBJ2-7; TRBD2 matches at 9 bases. The germline CDR1 and CDR2 sequences are SNHLY and FYNNEI. V lost 0 bases to trimming and J lost 0 bases; unmatched junction nucleotides: 15. The CDR3 loop spans 20 amino acids. This chain's CDR3 is CASSEALPKLAGVSSYEQYF. Written as DNA, the CDR3 is TGTGCCAGCAGTGAAGCGCTTCCAAAACTAGCGGGCGTGAGCTCCTACGAGCAGTACTTC.

The rearrangement uses TRBV7-6 and TRBJ1-6, with D perhaps TRBD1 (6 bases). This CDR3 has 16 residues. V was pared by 11 bases and J by 8 bases, with 25 bases between. Germline V gives CDR1 SGHVS, CDR2 FNYEAQ. The chain's CDR3 is CAVTPPGAPGDSPLHF. The CDR3 region has the DNA TGTGCCGTTACGCCCCCGGGGGCGCCAGGTGATTCACCCCTCCACTTT.

The chain carries TRBV18 and TRBJ1-2, with no clear D. Germline V gives CDR1 KGHSH, CDR2 LQKENI. V was cut by 4 bases and J by 4 bases, with 16 bases left in between. This CDR3 is 15 amino acids long. CDR3 amino acids: CASSLTSSAFYGYTF. The CDR3 DNA reads as TGTGCCAGCTCACTAACTTCCTCAGCATTCTATGGCTACACCTTC.

This clone was observed a few times. The chain is built from TRBV10-3 and TRBJ1-1; no reliable D call. Trimming shortened V by 7 bases and J by 1 base, and 4 bases separated the two germline ends. The CDR3 consists of 11 residues. Germline V gene data show CDR1 as ENHRY and CDR2 as SYGVKD. CDR3 DNA sequence: TGTGCCATCATCGAGAACACTGAAGCTTTCTTT. Its translation is CAIIENTEAFF.

The chain couples TRBV7-2 to TRBJ2-7, with TRBD1 matching 12 bases. Germline CDR1 SGHTA, CDR2 FQGNSA. With 1 base clipped from V and 6 bases from J, the junction kept 4 bases outside the gene matches. The CDR3 sequence is 15 residues long. CDR3 nucleotides: TGTGCCAGCAGCTTAGAGGGGACAGGGGGCCGCGAGCAGTACTTC. Translation: CASSLEGTGGREQYF.